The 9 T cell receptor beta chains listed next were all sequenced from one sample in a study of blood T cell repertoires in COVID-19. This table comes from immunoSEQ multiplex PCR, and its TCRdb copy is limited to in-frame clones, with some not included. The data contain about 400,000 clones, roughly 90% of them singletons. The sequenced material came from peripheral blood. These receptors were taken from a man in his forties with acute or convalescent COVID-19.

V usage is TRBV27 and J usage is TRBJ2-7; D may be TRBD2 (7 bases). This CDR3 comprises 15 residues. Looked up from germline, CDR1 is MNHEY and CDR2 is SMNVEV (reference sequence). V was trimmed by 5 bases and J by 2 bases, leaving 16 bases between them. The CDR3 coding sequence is TGTGCCAGCAGTCTCCGGGGGGCAGGAACCTACGAGCAGTACTTC. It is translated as CASSLRGAGTYEQYF.

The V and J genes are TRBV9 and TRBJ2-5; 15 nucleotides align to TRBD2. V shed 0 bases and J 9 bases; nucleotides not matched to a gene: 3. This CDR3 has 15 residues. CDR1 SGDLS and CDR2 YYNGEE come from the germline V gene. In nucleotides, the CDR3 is TGTGCCAGCAGCGTAGAGGGACTAGCGGGGGGCCCCCAGTACTTC. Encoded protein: CASSVEGLAGGPQYF.

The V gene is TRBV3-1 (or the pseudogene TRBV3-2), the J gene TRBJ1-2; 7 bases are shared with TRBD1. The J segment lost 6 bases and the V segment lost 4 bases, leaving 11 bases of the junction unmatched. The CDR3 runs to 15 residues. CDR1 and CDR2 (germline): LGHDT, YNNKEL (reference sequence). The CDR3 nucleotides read TGTGCCAGCAGCCCCACTACAGGGGCTTTCGATGGCTACACCTTC. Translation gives CASSPTTGAFDGYTF.

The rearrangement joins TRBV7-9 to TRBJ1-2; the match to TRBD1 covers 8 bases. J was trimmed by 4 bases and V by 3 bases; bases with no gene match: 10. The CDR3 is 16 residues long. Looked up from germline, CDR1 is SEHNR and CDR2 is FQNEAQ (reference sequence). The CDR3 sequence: CASSFGVTGDSYGYTF. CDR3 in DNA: TGTGCCAGCAGCTTTGGAGTGACAGGGGACAGCTATGGCTACACCTTC.

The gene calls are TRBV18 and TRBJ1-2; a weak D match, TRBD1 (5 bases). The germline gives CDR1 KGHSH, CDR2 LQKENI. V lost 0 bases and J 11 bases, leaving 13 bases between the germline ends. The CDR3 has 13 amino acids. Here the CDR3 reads CASSPPSLDTYTF. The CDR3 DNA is TGTGCCAGCTCACCACCGAGTTTGGACACATACACCTTC.

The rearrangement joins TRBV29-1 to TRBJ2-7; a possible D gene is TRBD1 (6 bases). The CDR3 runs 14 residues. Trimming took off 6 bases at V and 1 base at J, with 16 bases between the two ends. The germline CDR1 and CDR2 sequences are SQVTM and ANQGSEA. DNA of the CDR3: TGCAGCGTGTGGGCCGGGACACAGTCCTACGAGCAGTACTTC. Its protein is CSVWAGTQSYEQYF.

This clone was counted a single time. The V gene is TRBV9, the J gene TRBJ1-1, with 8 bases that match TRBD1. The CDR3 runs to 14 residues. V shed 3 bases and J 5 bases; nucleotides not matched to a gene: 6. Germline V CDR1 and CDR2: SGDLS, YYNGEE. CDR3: CASSAQGAYTEAFF. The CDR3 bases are TGTGCCAGCAGCGCGCAGGGGGCCTATACTGAAGCTTTCTTT.

Written as DNA, the CDR3 is TGTGCCAGTAGTATCCGCAGGGCAGAGGTCTATGGCTACACCTTC. It yields the protein CASSIRRAEVYGYTF. J is TRBJ1-2 and V is TRBV19; D may be TRBD1 (5 bases). Germline V gene data show CDR1 as LNHDA and CDR2 as SQIVND (reference sequence). The CDR3 is made up of 15 amino acids. V dropped 3 bases and J dropped 4 bases, with 15 bases sitting between them.

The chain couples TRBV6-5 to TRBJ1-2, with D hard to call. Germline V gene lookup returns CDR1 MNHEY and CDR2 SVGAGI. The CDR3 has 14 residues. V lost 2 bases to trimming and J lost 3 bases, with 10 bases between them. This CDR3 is CASSYGGPDYGYTF. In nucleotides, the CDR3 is TGTGCCAGCAGTTACGGCGGTCCCGACTATGGCTACACCTTC.